The 4 T cell receptor beta chains reported below all come from one sample, sequenced in a study of OX40 agonist ivuxolimab in advanced cancers. The data were produced by immunoSEQ multiplex PCR, yet TCRdb's version contains in-frame clones alone and is incomplete. Of about 41,000 clones listed, about 86% are singletons. Specimen: CD4+ or CD8+ T cells sorted from blood, collected in a trial of the OX40 agonist ivuxolimab. These receptors originate from an adult with an advanced solid tumor such as melanoma, head and neck, liver or kidney cancer.

V is TRBV18 and J is TRBJ1-5, with 7 bases aligning to TRBD1. Germline V lookup: CDR1 KGHSH, CDR2 LQKENI. J gave up 3 bases and V 6 bases, and 5 bases lay outside the gene matches. The CDR3 has 14 amino acids. The CDR3 DNA reads as TGTGCCAGCTCTCTAGACAGGGACAATCAGCCCCAGCATTTT. It translates to CASSLDRDNQPQHF.

The chain combines TRBV5-1 with TRBJ2-3; TRBD2 aligns across 16 bases. Germline V gene data show CDR1 as SGHRS and CDR2 as YFSETQ. The CDR3 totals 17 residues. V trimming: 4 bases; J trimming: 5 bases; junction bases outside the gene matches: 7. CDR3 sequence reads: CASSPGTSGGGQDTQYF. CDR3 bases: TGCGCCAGCAGCCCCGGGACTAGCGGGGGGGGTCAAGATACGCAGTATTTT.

The rearrangement links TRBV2 to TRBJ1-5, with TRBD1 as a possible D gene (6 bases). Germline CDR1 is SNHLY and CDR2 is FYNNEI. Between the trimmed V and J ends, which lost 8 bases and 0 bases, there was a span of 17 bases. The CDR3 is 16 residues long. The CDR3 region has the DNA TGTGCCAGCTCCCCCAGACAGGCTTATAGCAATCAGCCCCAGCATTTT. Its protein product is CASSPRQAYSNQPQHF.

This rearrangement joins TRBV5-2 to TRBJ1-2. TRBV5-2 is deemed a pseudogene. The CDR3 is made up of 16 amino acids. In DNA, the CDR3 is TGCGCCAGCAGCCAAGATCCGGGGGGGAAGGTCTATGGCTACACCTTC. It specifies CASSQDPGGKVYGYTF.